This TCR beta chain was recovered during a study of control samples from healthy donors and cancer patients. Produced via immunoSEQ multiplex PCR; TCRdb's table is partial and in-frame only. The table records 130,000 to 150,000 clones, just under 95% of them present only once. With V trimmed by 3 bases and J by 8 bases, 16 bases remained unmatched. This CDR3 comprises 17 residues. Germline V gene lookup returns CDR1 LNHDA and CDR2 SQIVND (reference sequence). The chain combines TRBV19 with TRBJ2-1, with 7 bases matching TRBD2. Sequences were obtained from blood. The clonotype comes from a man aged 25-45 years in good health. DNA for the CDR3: TGTGCCAGTAGTATCCCCACGGCTCGCGGGAGTAGGGATGAGCAGTTCTTC. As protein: CASSIPTARGSRDEQFF.